These 18 T cell receptor beta chains originate from one sample sequenced in a study of blood T cell repertoires in COVID-19. Method: immunoSEQ multiplex PCR; TCRdb's copy keeps in-frame clones and lacks some. Here the sample spans some 250,000 clones, roughly 90% being singletons. The sample taken for sequencing was peripheral blood. The receptors come from a man between 60 and 75 years old who had recovered from COVID-19.

The rearrangement uses TRBV3-1 (or the pseudogene TRBV3-2) and TRBJ2-1, with 7 bases that match TRBD2. The CDR3 loop spans 15 amino acids. The trim removed 1 base at V and 2 bases at J, leaving 2 bases unmatched. The V gene's germline CDR1 is LGHDT and CDR2 YNNKEL (reference sequence). DNA of the CDR3: TGTGCCAGCAGCCAAGTGGGGGGGGCCTACAATGAGCAGTTCTTC. Protein product: CASSQVGGAYNEQFF.

In this sample, this clone turned up a few times. The chain links TRBV7-6 to TRBJ1-2; TRBD1 aligns across 7 bases. The CDR3 consists of 14 residues. CDR1 and CDR2 from the germline V gene are SGHVS and FNYEAQ. With 3 bases clipped from V and 5 bases from J, the junction kept 6 bases outside the gene matches. CDR3 in amino acids: CASSLGRQGYGYTF. For the CDR3, the DNA is TGTGCCAGCAGCTTGGGACGACAGGGTTATGGCTACACCTTC. The whole variable domain, remainder taken from reference TRBV7-6 and TRBJ1-2, is GAGVSQSPRYKVTKRGQDVALRCDPISGHVSLYWYRQALGQGPEFLTYFNYEAQQDKSGLPNDRFSAERPEGSISTLTIQRTEQRDSAMYRCASSLGRQGYGYTFGSGTRLTVV.

In this sample, this clone turned up once. The chain combines TRBV9 with TRBJ2-3; D may be TRBD2 (7 bases). Looked up from germline, CDR1 is SGDLS and CDR2 is YYNGEE. The CDR3 runs 15 residues. Trimming stripped 4 bases from V and 7 bases from J, with 19 bases between. DNA for the CDR3: TGTGCCAGCAGCACTAATTCGGGGGGCGCAAATACGCAGTATTTT. Amino acids: CASSTNSGGANTQYF. Variable domain in full (rest from reference TRBV9 and TRBJ2-3): DSGVTQTPKHLITATGQRVTLRCSPRSGDLSVYWYQQSLDQGLQFLIQYYNGEERAKGNILERFSAQQFPDLHSELNLSSLELGDSALYFCASSTNSGGANTQYFGPGTRLTVL.

This chain links TRBV11-3 with TRBJ2-1, with 8 positions matching TRBD1. This CDR3 contains 16 residues. The ends lost 5 bases at V and 9 bases at J; junction bases unmatched: 15. Germline CDR1 reads SGHNT; CDR2 reads YENEEA. Written as DNA, the CDR3 is TGTGCCAGCAGCACCCAGACGGGACAGGTAATCAGTGAGCAGTTCTTC. It encodes CASSTQTGQVISEQFF.

Turning to this clone: At the DNA level, this CDR3 is encoded by other sequences in the same sample as well. The chain joins TRBV19 to TRBJ2-3; 8 bases are shared with TRBD1. The ends lost 8 bases at V and 3 bases at J; junction bases unmatched: 4. Germline assignment: CDR1 LNHDA and CDR2 SQIVND (reference sequence). CDR3 length equals 13 residues. For the CDR3, the DNA is TGTGCCAGTCGTGACAGGGGAACAGATACGCAGTATTTT. Translated, it gives CASRDRGTDTQYF.

This rearrangement joins TRBV27 to TRBJ1-6; 7 bases fit TRBD1. The V gene end was trimmed by 2 bases and the J gene end by 4 bases; junction bases not matched to a gene: 14. Looked up from germline, CDR1 is MNHEY and CDR2 is SMNVEV (reference sequence). The CDR3 has 19 residues. CDR3 in amino acids: CASSLIAPKGQSYNSPLHF. The DNA of the CDR3 is TGTGCCAGCAGTTTAATAGCGCCTAAGGGACAGTCGTATAATTCACCCCTCCACTTT.

V usage is TRBV19 and J usage is TRBJ2-3, with no clear D. CDR3 length equals 14 residues. Trimming stripped 1 base from V and 3 bases from J, with 8 bases between. Germline V gene data show CDR1 as LNHDA and CDR2 as SQIVND (reference sequence). The CDR3, as DNA: TGTGCCAGTAGTATAGCGGTGCTGACAGATACGCAGTATTTT. Translated, it gives CASSIAVLTDTQYF.

The V gene is TRBV11-2, the J gene TRBJ2-7; D ambiguous. Germline assignment: CDR1 SGHAT and CDR2 FQNNGV. V lost 1 base to trimming and J lost 0 bases, with 7 bases between them. CDR3 length: 14 residues. The CDR3 coding sequence is TGTGCCAGCAGCTTAGGGAGTCTCTCCTACGAGCAGTACTTC. It yields the protein CASSLGSLSYEQYF.

The rearrangement uses TRBV24-1 and TRBJ2-2; TRBD1 matches 10 bases. Germline values: CDR1 KGHDR, CDR2 SFDVKD. The CDR3 covers 13 residues. Trimming removed 9 bases from V and 6 bases from J; junction bases left unmatched: 3. CDR3 residues: CATGTGESGELFF. CDR3 nucleotides: TGTGCCACCGGGACAGGGGAATCCGGGGAGCTGTTTTTT.

The chain is built from TRBV2 and TRBJ1-1; unclear D gene. Per the germline V gene, CDR1 is SNHLY and CDR2 is FYNNEI. The CDR3 is 13 amino acids. Trimming pared 6 bases from V and 1 base from J, leaving 9 bases between. The CDR3 loop is CASRFRQNTEAFF. The CDR3 bases are TGTGCCAGCAGGTTTCGACAGAACACTGAAGCTTTCTTT.

The chain uses TRBV6-2 or TRBV6-3 and TRBJ1-5; 8 nucleotides align to TRBD1. The J segment lost 9 bases and the V segment lost 6 bases, leaving 13 bases of the junction unmatched. The germline V gene encodes CDR1 MNHEY and CDR2 SVGEGT. CDR3 length: 15 residues. The CDR3 nucleotides are TGTGCCAGCAGCCCCACTGGACAGGGATTGAGGCCCCAGCATTTT. Encoded protein: CASSPTGQGLRPQHF.

V usage is TRBV24-1 and J usage is TRBJ2-1, with 7 bases matching TRBD2. The V and J ends lost 3 bases and 0 bases, in that order; junction bases with no gene match: 7. CDR3 length: 17 residues. Per germline, CDR1 KGHDR and CDR2 SFDVKD. CDR3 nucleotide sequence: TGTGCCACCAGTGATCCTGGAGCGGGGAGCTCCTACAATGAGCAGTTCTTC. Encoded protein: CATSDPGAGSSYNEQFF.

The chain has TRBV30 and TRBJ1-1, with a tentative D call TRBD1 (5 bases). Trimming removed 2 bases at V and 4 bases at J, with 11 bases between. Germline V gene lookup returns CDR1 GTSNPN and CDR2 SVGIG (reference sequence). The CDR3 runs to 13 residues. For the CDR3, the DNA is TGTGCCTGGAGTCCCAGGGAGGGCACTGAAGCTTTCTTT. Its translation: CAWSPREGTEAFF.

The V call is TRBV7-9, the J call TRBJ1-1; D gene unclear. The CDR3 length is 14 residues. The V end lost 4 bases, the J end lost 4 bases, and 13 bases lay between the germline ends. In germline, CDR1 is SEHNR, CDR2 FQNEAQ (reference sequence). The CDR3 loop is CASSSGGVPTEAFF. CDR3 coding DNA: TGTGCCAGCAGCTCCGGCGGGGTTCCCACTGAAGCTTTCTTT.

This clone has just one count. The CDR3 reads CASSSSGGAREQYV. The CDR3, as DNA: TGTGCCAGCAGCTCTAGCGGGGGGGCTAGGGAGCAGTACGTC. The chain is built from TRBV11-2 and TRBJ2-7; 12 bases are a match to TRBD2. Germline V gives CDR1 SGHAT, CDR2 FQNNGV. J gave up 7 bases and V 4 bases, and 5 bases lay outside the gene matches. This CDR3 contains 14 residues.

The rearrangement uses TRBV2 and TRBJ1-2; TRBD1 is a possible D gene (5 bases). This CDR3 spans 13 amino acids. Trimming left V 4 bases short and J 8 bases short, with 14 bases between. Germline V gives CDR1 SNHLY, CDR2 FYNNEI. CDR3 nucleotide sequence: TGTGCCAGCAGTGTGGAGGGGTTTGAAGGCTACACCTTC. Translation: CASSVEGFEGYTF.

This rearrangement joins TRBV6-2 or TRBV6-3 to TRBJ2-5; the D gene is possibly TRBD2 (6 bases). CDR1 is MNHEY and CDR2 is SVGEGT in the germline V gene. V lost 6 bases and J lost 5, with 31 bases in between. The length of the CDR3 is 19 residues. DNA for the CDR3: TGTGCCAGCAGCAGTAGGCGGGACCGTACCCTCGCAGTTTGGGAGACCCAGTACTTC. Its translation is CASSSRRDRTLAVWETQYF.

This clone came up once. This sequence joins TRBV3-1 (or the pseudogene TRBV3-2) and TRBJ2-1; 14 nucleotides agree with TRBD2. V was clipped by 5 bases and J by 9 bases; unmatched bases: 15. The CDR3 totals 18 residues. Germline V gene sequence: CDR1 LGHDT, CDR2 YNNKEL (reference sequence). The CDR3 reads CASSSLPGLAGGWSEQFF. The CDR3 nucleotides read TGTGCCAGCAGCTCTCTCCCTGGACTAGCGGGGGGTTGGAGTGAGCAGTTCTTC.